This T cell receptor (beta chain) was documented in a study of OX40 agonist ivuxolimab in advanced cancers. Study information: About 44% of patients had received prior checkpoint inhibitor therapy.

Only in-frame clones appear in the TCRdb table, and some are missing; sequencing was by immunoSEQ multiplex PCR. The profile shows around 18,000 clones, approximately 87% of them singletons. The investigators sampled blood at baseline, at cycle 4 day 1, and at cycle 7 day 1. In germline, CDR1 is SEHNR, CDR2 FQNEAQ (reference sequence). With 0 bases removed from V and 7 bases from J, the gap between germline ends came to 4 bases. This CDR3 is built from 11 residues. The chain employs TRBV7-9 and TRBJ2-7, with D unclear. The sequence was obtained from an adult with an advanced solid tumor such as melanoma, head and neck, liver or kidney cancer. This specimen consisted of CD4+ or CD8+ T cells sorted from blood, obtained in a trial of the OX40 agonist ivuxolimab. The CDR3 reads CASSLAAEQYF. DNA of the CDR3: TGTGCCAGCAGCTTAGCGGCTGAGCAGTACTTC.